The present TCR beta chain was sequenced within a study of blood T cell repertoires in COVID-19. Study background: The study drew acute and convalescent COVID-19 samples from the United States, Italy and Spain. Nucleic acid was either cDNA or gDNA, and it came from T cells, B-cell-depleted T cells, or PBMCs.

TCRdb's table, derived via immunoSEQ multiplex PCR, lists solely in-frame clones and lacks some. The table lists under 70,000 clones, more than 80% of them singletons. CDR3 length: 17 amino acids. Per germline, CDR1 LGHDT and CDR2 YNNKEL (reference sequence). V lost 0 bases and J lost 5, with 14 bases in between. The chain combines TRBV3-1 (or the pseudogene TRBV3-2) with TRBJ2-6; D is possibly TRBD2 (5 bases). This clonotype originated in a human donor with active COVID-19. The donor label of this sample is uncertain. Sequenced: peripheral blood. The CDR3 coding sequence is TGTGCCAGCAGCCAAGATCGGGGATCAACCCGGGCCAACGTCCTGACTTTC. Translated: CASSQDRGSTRANVLTF.